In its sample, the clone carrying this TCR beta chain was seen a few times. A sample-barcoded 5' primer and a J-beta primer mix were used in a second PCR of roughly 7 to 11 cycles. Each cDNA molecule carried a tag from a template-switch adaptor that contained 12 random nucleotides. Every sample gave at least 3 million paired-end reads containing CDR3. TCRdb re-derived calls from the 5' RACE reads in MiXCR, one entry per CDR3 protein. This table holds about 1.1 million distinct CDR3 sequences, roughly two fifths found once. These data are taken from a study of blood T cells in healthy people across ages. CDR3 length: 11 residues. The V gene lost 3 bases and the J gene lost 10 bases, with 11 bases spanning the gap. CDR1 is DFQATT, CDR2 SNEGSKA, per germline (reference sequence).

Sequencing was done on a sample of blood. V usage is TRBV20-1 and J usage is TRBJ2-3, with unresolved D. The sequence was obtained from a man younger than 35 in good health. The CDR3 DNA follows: TGCAGTGCTAGGCTGCCCTCGGCGCAGTATTTT. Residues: CSARLPSAQYF.